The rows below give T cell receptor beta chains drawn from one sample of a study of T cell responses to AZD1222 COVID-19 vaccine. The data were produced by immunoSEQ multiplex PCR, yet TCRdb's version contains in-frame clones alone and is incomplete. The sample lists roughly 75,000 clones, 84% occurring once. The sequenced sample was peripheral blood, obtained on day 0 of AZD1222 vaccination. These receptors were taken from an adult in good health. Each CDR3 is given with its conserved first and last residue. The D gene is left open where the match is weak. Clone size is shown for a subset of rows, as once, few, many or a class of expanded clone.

CDR3 DNA: TGTGCCAGCATCACCGGGGGGCATCCCTACGAGCAGTACTTC; CDR3 protein: CASITGGHPYEQYF; V gene: TRBV28; D gene: NA; clone size: NA; J gene: TRBJ2-7
CDR3 DNA: TGTGCCAGCACCAGGGACAACGTCGAAGCTTTCTTT; CDR3 protein: CASTRDNVEAFF; V gene: TRBV5-4; D gene: NA; clone size: NA; J gene: TRBJ1-1
CDR3 DNA: TGTGCCAGCAGTATAACAACAGAAAACACTGAAGCTTTCTTT; CDR3 protein: CASSITTENTEAFF; V gene: TRBV6-5; D gene: NA; clone size: NA; J gene: TRBJ1-1
CDR3 DNA: TGCGCCAGCAGCCCATGGCCAGGACAGAACACTGAAGCTTTCTTT; CDR3 protein: CASSPWPGQNTEAFF; V gene: TRBV4-1; D gene: NA; clone size: NA; J gene: TRBJ1-1
CDR3 DNA: TGTGCCAGCAGTTTCAAAACAGGGTACTATGGCTACACCTTC; CDR3 protein: CASSFKTGYYGYTF; V gene: TRBV27; D gene: NA; clone size: once; J gene: TRBJ1-2
CDR3 DNA: TGTGCCAGCAGCCCTACCCATGCCTTGGGGACGCGTCAGCCCCAGCATTTT; CDR3 protein: CASSPTHALGTRQPQHF; V gene: TRBV6-2/TRBV6-3; D gene: NA; clone size: NA; J gene: TRBJ1-5
CDR3 DNA: TGTGCCAGCAGCTTGGCGGCGGGTCGGGGCAATCAGCCCCAGCATTTT; CDR3 protein: CASSLAAGRGNQPQHF; V gene: TRBV5-6; D gene: NA; clone size: NA; J gene: TRBJ1-5
CDR3 DNA: TGCGCCAGCAGCCCGGGACAGGGGTTGGACGAGCAGTACTTC; CDR3 protein: CASSPGQGLDEQYF; V gene: TRBV4-3; D gene: TRBD1; clone size: NA; J gene: TRBJ2-7
CDR3 DNA: TGCGCCAGCAGCCAAAACAGTTTAGCTAACTATGGCTACACCTTC; CDR3 protein: CASSQNSLANYGYTF; V gene: TRBV5-1; D gene: NA; clone size: NA; J gene: TRBJ1-2
CDR3 DNA: TGTGCCAGCAGCCCGGGCGGCGATAATTCACCCCTCCACTTT; CDR3 protein: CASSPGGDNSPLHF; V gene: TRBV7-2; D gene: NA; clone size: NA; J gene: TRBJ1-6
CDR3 DNA: TGCGCCAGCAGCTTAACCGGGACGGTGAACACTGAAGCTTTCTTT; CDR3 protein: CASSLTGTVNTEAFF; V gene: TRBV5-1; D gene: NA; clone size: NA; J gene: TRBJ1-1
CDR3 DNA: TGTGCCACCAGAGTTAACTATGGCTACACCTTC; CDR3 protein: CATRVNYGYTF; V gene: TRBV12-3/TRBV12-4; D gene: NA; clone size: NA; J gene: TRBJ1-2
CDR3 DNA: TGTGCCAGCAGCTCCGAACAGGGTAGGGCTGAAGCTTTCTTT; CDR3 protein: CASSSEQGRAEAFF; V gene: TRBV21-1; D gene: NA; clone size: NA; J gene: TRBJ1-1
CDR3 DNA: TGTGCCAGCGGTATTCCGGGATCGGCCAGGCCAGTCTTT; CDR3 protein: CASGIPGSARPVF; V gene: TRBV2; D gene: NA; clone size: few; J gene: TRBJ1-6
CDR3 DNA: TGTGCTAGCAGCACCAACAGGGAGGAGAACACTGAAGCTTTCTTT; CDR3 protein: CASSTNREENTEAFF; V gene: TRBV7-7; D gene: NA; clone size: once; J gene: TRBJ1-1
CDR3 DNA: TGCGCCAGCAGCCAACGGGCGAATGCAGAGACCCAGTACTTC; CDR3 protein: CASSQRANAETQYF; V gene: TRBV5-1; D gene: NA; clone size: once; J gene: TRBJ2-5
CDR3 DNA: TGTGCCAGCCAAGACAGGGCGGCTGAAGCTTTCTTT; CDR3 protein: CASQDRAAEAFF; V gene: TRBV2; D gene: TRBD1; clone size: NA; J gene: TRBJ1-1
CDR3 DNA: TGTGCCAGCAGCGCCAGACAGGGCATCACAGATACGCAGTATTTT; CDR3 protein: CASSARQGITDTQYF; V gene: TRBV9; D gene: TRBD1; clone size: NA; J gene: TRBJ2-3
CDR3 DNA: TGTGCCAGCAGCGTAGGCCCGACAGGGAGTCTTGAAAAACTGTTTTTT; CDR3 protein: CASSVGPTGSLEKLFF; V gene: TRBV9; D gene: TRBD1; clone size: NA; J gene: TRBJ1-4
CDR3 DNA: TGTGCCAGCAGTACCGTCGACAGCACCTATGGCTACACCTTC; CDR3 protein: CASSTVDSTYGYTF; V gene: TRBV6-5; D gene: NA; clone size: NA; J gene: TRBJ1-2
CDR3 DNA: TGTGCCAGCAGCTACCCTCTAGCGGGGGGGTTCAATGAGCAGTTCTTC; CDR3 protein: CASSYPLAGGFNEQFF; V gene: TRBV9; D gene: TRBD2; clone size: once; J gene: TRBJ2-1
CDR3 DNA: TGTGCCAGCAACGAGAGGGAGTTAGCGTTAACTGAAGCTTTCTTT; CDR3 protein: CASNERELALTEAFF; V gene: TRBV7-9; D gene: NA; clone size: NA; J gene: TRBJ1-1
CDR3 DNA: TGTGCCAGCAGTTTCCCTCAGGGGGGCACTGAAGCTTTCTTT; CDR3 protein: CASSFPQGGTEAFF; V gene: TRBV28; D gene: TRBD1; clone size: NA; J gene: TRBJ1-1
CDR3 DNA: TGTGCCAGCTCATGGGGACAGAACACTGAAGCTTTCTTT; CDR3 protein: CASSWGQNTEAFF; V gene: TRBV18; D gene: NA; clone size: NA; J gene: TRBJ1-1
CDR3 DNA: TGCGCCAGCAGCCGCGGAGCAGACCCTTTTGGAAACACCATATATTTT; CDR3 protein: CASSRGADPFGNTIYF; V gene: TRBV4-3; D gene: NA; clone size: NA; J gene: TRBJ1-3
CDR3 DNA: TGTGCCAGCAGTTTGGCGGGGGGGGCCAACGAGCAGTACTTC; CDR3 protein: CASSLAGGANEQYF; V gene: TRBV28; D gene: TRBD2; clone size: NA; J gene: TRBJ2-7
CDR3 DNA: TGTGCCAGCTCACCACGGGGACTCTATGGCTACACCTTC; CDR3 protein: CASSPRGLYGYTF; V gene: TRBV18; D gene: NA; clone size: NA; J gene: TRBJ1-2
CDR3 DNA: TGCGCCAGCAGCTTGGCGGCAGGAACAGATACGCAGTATTTT; CDR3 protein: CASSLAAGTDTQYF; V gene: TRBV5-1; D gene: NA; clone size: NA; J gene: TRBJ2-3
CDR3 DNA: TGTGCCAGCAGTGAACGGTTCTTCAATCAGCCCCAGCATTTT; CDR3 protein: CASSERFFNQPQHF; V gene: TRBV6-1; D gene: NA; clone size: NA; J gene: TRBJ1-5
CDR3 DNA: TGTGCCAGCAGCTTACAGGGGGGCCCCGGGGAGCTGTTTTTT; CDR3 protein: CASSLQGGPGELFF; V gene: TRBV11-2; D gene: NA; clone size: NA; J gene: TRBJ2-2
CDR3 DNA: TGTGCCAGCTCCGCGACTAGCGGCCAAGAGACCCAGTACTTC; CDR3 protein: CASSATSGQETQYF; V gene: TRBV18; D gene: TRBD2; clone size: NA; J gene: TRBJ2-5
CDR3 DNA: TGTGCCAGCAGCCAAGGTGGGTCGGGATACCAAAATGAAAAACTGTTTTTT; CDR3 protein: CASSQGGSGYQNEKLFF; V gene: TRBV3-1/TRBV3-2; D gene: NA; clone size: NA; J gene: TRBJ1-4
CDR3 DNA: TGTGCCAGCAGGACAATCAGGGAGAACTATGGCTACACCTTC; CDR3 protein: CASRTIRENYGYTF; V gene: TRBV28; D gene: NA; clone size: NA; J gene: TRBJ1-2
CDR3 DNA: TGTGCCAGCAGCGTAGGTGAGGGTCGGGCTTCACCCCTCCACTTT; CDR3 protein: CASSVGEGRASPLHF; V gene: TRBV9; D gene: NA; clone size: NA; J gene: TRBJ1-6
CDR3 DNA: TGTGCCAGCTACGACAGGGGAGATCAGCCCCAGCATTTT; CDR3 protein: CASYDRGDQPQHF; V gene: TRBV6-5; D gene: TRBD1; clone size: few; J gene: TRBJ1-5
CDR3 DNA: TGTGCCAGCAGCCCCCTTGGGATGGGGGCAGGAAACATTCAGTACTTC; CDR3 protein: CASSPLGMGAGNIQYF; V gene: TRBV14; D gene: NA; clone size: NA; J gene: TRBJ2-4
CDR3 DNA: TGTGCCAGCAGACTCACAGGGGGCCGGTTCGGTGGCTACACCTTC; CDR3 protein: CASRLTGGRFGGYTF; V gene: TRBV6-5; D gene: TRBD1; clone size: NA; J gene: TRBJ1-2
CDR3 DNA: TGTGCCAGCAGCCACGGGGCTGGATCAGCTAACTATGGCTACACCTTC; CDR3 protein: CASSHGAGSANYGYTF; V gene: TRBV6-2/TRBV6-3; D gene: NA; clone size: once; J gene: TRBJ1-2
CDR3 DNA: TGTGCCAGCAGTTTCCGGGGGACTAATGAAAAACTGTTTTTT; CDR3 protein: CASSFRGTNEKLFF; V gene: TRBV27; D gene: NA; clone size: NA; J gene: TRBJ1-4
CDR3 DNA: TGCAGCGTTGAGGGCAGCTACTATGGCTACACCTTC; CDR3 protein: CSVEGSYYGYTF; V gene: TRBV29-1; D gene: NA; clone size: NA; J gene: TRBJ1-2
CDR3 DNA: TGTGCCAGCAGCATAGAGACAGGGGCCTATAGCAATCAGCCCCAGCATTTT; CDR3 protein: CASSIETGAYSNQPQHF; V gene: TRBV5-5; D gene: TRBD1; clone size: NA; J gene: TRBJ1-5
CDR3 DNA: TGCGCCAGCAGCTCACAGGGTAACACTGAAGCTTTCTTT; CDR3 protein: CASSSQGNTEAFF; V gene: TRBV5-1; D gene: NA; clone size: NA; J gene: TRBJ1-1
CDR3 DNA: TGTGCCAGCGGGGGGACAGGGGGCACCGGGGAGCTGTTTTTT; CDR3 protein: CASGGTGGTGELFF; V gene: TRBV2; D gene: TRBD1; clone size: NA; J gene: TRBJ2-2
CDR3 DNA: TGTGCCAGCAGCCCGACGCGGTGGGTCGGGGGGGCAGATACGCAGTATTTT; CDR3 protein: CASSPTRWVGGADTQYF; V gene: TRBV7-9; D gene: TRBD2; clone size: NA; J gene: TRBJ2-3
CDR3 DNA: TGTGCCAGCAGCTTAGGTCCGGGGATGAACACTGAAGCTTTCTTT; CDR3 protein: CASSLGPGMNTEAFF; V gene: TRBV11-2; D gene: NA; clone size: medium-sized; J gene: TRBJ1-1
CDR3 DNA: TGTGCCAGCAGCTTAGGGGGAGGTGGGTATAATTCACCCCTCCACTTT; CDR3 protein: CASSLGGGGYNSPLHF; V gene: TRBV28; D gene: NA; clone size: NA; J gene: TRBJ1-6
CDR3 DNA: TGTGCCAGCAGCTCCCCCGGCGGTGTTGGGGGCAATGAGCAGTTCTTC; CDR3 protein: CASSSPGGVGGNEQFF; V gene: TRBV7-2; D gene: NA; clone size: few; J gene: TRBJ2-1
CDR3 DNA: TGTGCCAGCAGCTTGCGACAGGACTATGGCTACACCTTC; CDR3 protein: CASSLRQDYGYTF; V gene: TRBV5-8; D gene: NA; clone size: NA; J gene: TRBJ1-2
CDR3 DNA: TGTGCCAGCAGCCAAGCCTCAGGGGGAGATAGGGATGGCTACACCTTC; CDR3 protein: CASSQASGGDRDGYTF; V gene: TRBV4-2; D gene: TRBD1; clone size: NA; J gene: TRBJ1-2
CDR3 DNA: TGTGCCAGCAGTTACTGGATCAGGGTCTCCGGAAACACCATATATTTT; CDR3 protein: CASSYWIRVSGNTIYF; V gene: TRBV6-2/TRBV6-3; D gene: NA; clone size: NA; J gene: TRBJ1-3
CDR3 DNA: TGTGCCAGCAGCAACGGAGATTTCTCTGGAAACACCATATATTTT; CDR3 protein: CASSNGDFSGNTIYF; V gene: TRBV7-2; D gene: NA; clone size: once; J gene: TRBJ1-3
CDR3 DNA: TGTGCCAGCAGTCAGGGACACACTATGGACTTC; CDR3 protein: CASSQGHTMDF; V gene: TRBV6-2/TRBV6-3; D gene: NA; clone size: NA; J gene: TRBJ2-5
CDR3 DNA: TGTGCCAGCCTGGACTTTTTCTTCGGTGAAAAACTGTTTTTT; CDR3 protein: CASLDFFFGEKLFF; V gene: TRBV2; D gene: NA; clone size: few; J gene: TRBJ1-4
CDR3 DNA: TGTGCCAGCAGTGAAGGGGGTTCGGGGCCCCAAGAGACCCAGTACTTC; CDR3 protein: CASSEGGSGPQETQYF; V gene: TRBV6-1; D gene: NA; clone size: NA; J gene: TRBJ2-5
CDR3 DNA: TGCAGCGTTGAAGATCAAGAGGGGACAGGGGCTAACTATGGCTACACCTTC; CDR3 protein: CSVEDQEGTGANYGYTF; V gene: TRBV29-1; D gene: TRBD1; clone size: NA; J gene: TRBJ1-2
CDR3 DNA: TGTGCCAGCTATTCAGGACGGTGGGGCCAAGAGACCCAGTACTTC; CDR3 protein: CASYSGRWGQETQYF; V gene: TRBV11-3; D gene: NA; clone size: NA; J gene: TRBJ2-5
CDR3 DNA: TGTGCCAGCAGCCAATTGTCCGACAGGGGGCTAGGGCAGCCCCAGCATTTT; CDR3 protein: CASSQLSDRGLGQPQHF; V gene: TRBV3-1/TRBV3-2; D gene: TRBD1; clone size: NA; J gene: TRBJ1-5
CDR3 DNA: TGTGCCAGCAGCCAGGCGGGACAGGGGTCCCAAGCTTTCTTT; CDR3 protein: CASSQAGQGSQAFF; V gene: TRBV11-3; D gene: TRBD1; clone size: NA; J gene: TRBJ1-1
CDR3 DNA: TGTGCCAGCTCACCACCTGGACCAGACAGGGCTTATGGCTACACCTTC; CDR3 protein: CASSPPGPDRAYGYTF; V gene: TRBV18; D gene: TRBD1; clone size: NA; J gene: TRBJ1-2
CDR3 DNA: TGCAGTGCTAGTTCCGCCTTTTCTCTTGCTTTCTTT; CDR3 protein: CSASSAFSLAFF; V gene: TRBV20-1; D gene: NA; clone size: NA; J gene: TRBJ1-1